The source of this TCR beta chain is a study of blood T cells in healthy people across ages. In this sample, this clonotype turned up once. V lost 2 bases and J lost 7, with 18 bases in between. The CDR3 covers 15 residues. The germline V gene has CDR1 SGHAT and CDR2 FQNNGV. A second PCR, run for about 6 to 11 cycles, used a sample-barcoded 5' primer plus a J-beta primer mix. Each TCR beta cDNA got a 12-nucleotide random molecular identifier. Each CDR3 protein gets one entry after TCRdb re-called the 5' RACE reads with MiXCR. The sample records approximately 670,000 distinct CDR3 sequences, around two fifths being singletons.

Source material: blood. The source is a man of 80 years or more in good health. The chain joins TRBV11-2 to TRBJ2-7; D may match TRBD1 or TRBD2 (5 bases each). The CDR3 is CASSLTGTPVDEQYF. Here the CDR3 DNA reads TGTGCCAGCAGCTTAACCGGGACGCCAGTCGATGAGCAGTACTTC.